The 29 T cell receptor beta chains reported below all come from one sample, sequenced in a study of shared clonotypes between healthy human individuals. The table came from immunoSEQ multiplex PCR; TCRdb's copy has only in-frame clones and leaves some out. The repertoire includes about 600,000 clones, around 97% of them detected once, and 0.045% to 0.07% sits in the top ten. Sequences were obtained from naive CD4+ T cells sorted from blood. As to subset: CD45RA+ positively selected. All receptors derive from a woman in her 30s in good health.

V gene TRBV28 combines with J gene TRBJ2-6; D gene uncertain. The CDR3 spans 14 residues. Germline V gives CDR1 MDHEN, CDR2 SYDVKM. Trimming took off 8 bases at V and 0 bases at J, with 8 bases between the two ends. The CDR3 protein is CASATSSGANVLTF. In nucleotides, the CDR3 is TGTGCCAGCGCCACGAGCTCTGGGGCCAACGTCCTGACTTTC.

The chain uses TRBV10-3 and TRBJ2-1, with D unclear. CDR3 size: 11 residues. Germline V gives CDR1 ENHRY, CDR2 SYGVKD. Deletions cut 3 bases from V and 5 bases from J, with 2 bases between. The CDR3 protein is CAISDHNEQFF. As DNA, the CDR3 is TGTGCCATCAGTGACCACAATGAGCAGTTCTTC.

The V gene is TRBV30, the J gene TRBJ2-1; a possible D gene is TRBD1 (6 bases). This CDR3 is 12 amino acids long. The V end lost 3 bases, the J end lost 5 bases, and 8 bases lay between the germline ends. Per germline, CDR1 GTSNPN and CDR2 SVGIG (reference sequence). The CDR3 reads CAWSSGDNEQFF. As DNA, the CDR3 is TGTGCCTGGAGCTCAGGGGACAATGAGCAGTTCTTC.

CDR3 protein: CASSQVLRRINSYNEQFF. The CDR3 DNA sequence: TGCGCCAGCAGCCAAGTGCTAAGGAGGATAAACTCCTACAATGAGCAGTTCTTC. The chain joins TRBV4-1 to TRBJ2-1; possibly TRBD2 for D (5 bases). Trimming stripped 1 base from V and 0 bases from J, with 16 bases between. Germline V gives CDR1 MGHRA, CDR2 YSYEKL. The CDR3 consists of 18 residues.

The chain is built from TRBV2 and TRBJ2-6; 7 bases line up with TRBD1. The CDR3 runs 16 residues. Trimming removed 4 bases from V and 0 bases from J; junction bases left unmatched: 3. The germline V gene encodes CDR1 SNHLY and CDR2 FYNNEI. CDR3 coding DNA: TGTGCCAGCAGTGGGCCAGGGGGCTCTGGGGCCAACGTCCTGACTTTC. It codes for CASSGPGGSGANVLTF.

The V and J genes are TRBV5-1 and TRBJ2-3, with D hard to call. The CDR3 has 13 amino acids. Germline values: CDR1 SGHRS, CDR2 YFSETQ. Trimming took 5 bases from V and 10 from J, leaving 17 bases between them. CDR3 nucleotide sequence: TGCGCCAGCAGTCAATTTAGGGAACACGCGCAGTATTTT. Translating gives CASSQFREHAQYF.

Worth noting for this clone: Different DNA sequences within this sample yield the same CDR3. V and J are TRBV10-3 and TRBJ2-7; 9 positions agree with TRBD2. Trimming removed 10 bases from V and 4 bases from J; junction bases left unmatched: 11. Germline assignment: CDR1 ENHRY and CDR2 SYGVKD. This CDR3 has 14 amino acids. The CDR3 DNA sequence: TGTGCCAGCGCCGTGGCGGGAGGGTCGTACGAGCAGTACTTC. Protein product: CASAVAGGSYEQYF.

The V gene is TRBV19, the J gene TRBJ2-6; no definite D call. CDR1 is LNHDA, CDR2 SQIVND, per germline (reference sequence). The CDR3 contains 17 residues. V was trimmed by 3 bases and J by 4 bases, leaving 16 bases between them. CDR3 nucleotide sequence: TGTGCCAGTAGTATTTATACAGCTCGTCCGGGGGCCAACGTCCTGACTTTC. Translating gives CASSIYTARPGANVLTF.

The chain joins TRBV27 to TRBJ1-2, with 8 bases lining up with TRBD1. The CDR3 has 14 residues. V lost 4 bases, J lost 5 bases, and 6 bases stayed unmatched. Germline loops: CDR1 MNHEY, CDR2 SMNVEV (reference sequence). The CDR3 DNA reads TGTGCCAGCAGTTCCTCGGACAGGGCGTATGGCTACACCTTC. Translation gives CASSSSDRAYGYTF.

This sequence joins TRBV30 and TRBJ1-1; a weak D match, TRBD1 (5 bases). Trimming took off 3 bases at V and 0 bases at J, with 20 bases between the two ends. In germline, CDR1 is GTSNPN, CDR2 SVGIG (reference sequence). The length of the CDR3 is 17 residues. The CDR3 here is CAWRRSGWGFMNTEAFF. The CDR3 nucleotides read TGTGCCTGGAGACGGAGCGGGTGGGGGTTTATGAACACTGAAGCTTTCTTT.

This chain joins TRBV10-3 and TRBJ1-6, with D perhaps matching TRBD1 (6 bases). The CDR3 extends over 15 amino acids. The germline V and J ends were trimmed by 6 bases and 4 bases, with 13 bases remaining between them. Germline V gene sequence: CDR1 ENHRY, CDR2 SYGVKD. In DNA form, the CDR3 reads TGTGCCATCAGACAGGGATTGGCTTATAATTCACCCCTCCACTTT. Translated, it gives CAIRQGLAYNSPLHF.

This chain connects TRBV7-2 to TRBJ2-3; a weak D match, TRBD1 (5 bases). The CDR3 has 16 residues. The ends were cut back, 5 bases at V and 1 base at J, with 16 bases in the middle. Germline loops: CDR1 SGHTA, CDR2 FQGNSA. This CDR3 reads CASSPAFGRGTDTQYF. CDR3 in DNA: TGTGCCAGCAGCCCCGCCTTCGGCAGGGGCACAGATACGCAGTATTTT. Looking up the rest from reference TRBV7-2 and TRBJ2-3 gives the full variable domain: GAGVSQSPSNKVTEKGKDVELRCDPISGHTALYWYRQSLGQGLEFLIYFQGNSAPDKSGLPSDRFSAERTGGSVSTLTIQRTQQEDSAVYLCASSPAFGRGTDTQYFGPGTRLTVL.

The V call is TRBV28, the J call TRBJ1-2; 8 bases agree with TRBD1. The junction had 7 bases not matched to a gene; V was cut back by 6 bases and J by 7 bases. CDR3 length: 13 amino acids. Germline V gives CDR1 MDHEN, CDR2 SYDVKM. In nucleotides, the CDR3 is TGTGCCAGCAGAACAGGGGGTAAGGGTGGCTACACCTTC. Translating it yields CASRTGGKGGYTF.

This rearrangement joins TRBV2 to TRBJ2-5, with TRBD2 matching over 8 bases. Germline V lookup: CDR1 SNHLY, CDR2 FYNNEI. There are 16 residues in the CDR3. J gave up 4 bases and V 4 bases, and 11 bases lay outside the gene matches. CDR3 coding DNA: TGTGCCAGCAGTGGACTAGCGTCACTCTTGGGAGAGACCCAGTACTTC. Its translation is CASSGLASLLGETQYF.

The sample holds one count of this clone. J is TRBJ2-2 and V is TRBV11-2; 10 bases map to TRBD1. CDR1 SGHAT and CDR2 FQNNGV come from the germline V gene. J gave up 6 bases and V 2 bases, and 12 bases lay outside the gene matches. CDR3 length equals 18 residues. The CDR3 nucleotides read TGTGCCAGCAGCTTAATGACCATGGGACAGGGGTATTCCGGGGAGCTGTTTTTT. It is translated as CASSLMTMGQGYSGELFF.

This sequence joins TRBV5-1 and TRBJ2-5; 8 nucleotides align to TRBD1. Germline values: CDR1 SGHRS, CDR2 YFSETQ. This CDR3 has 14 amino acids. V gave up 2 bases and J gave up 4 bases; unmatched junction bases: 4. The CDR3 here is CASSLGTGGETQYF. The CDR3 DNA reads TGCGCCAGCAGCTTAGGGACAGGTGGAGAGACCCAGTACTTC. The whole variable domain, filled in from reference TRBV5-1 and TRBJ2-5, reads KAGVTQTPRYLIKTRGQQVTLSCSPISGHRSVSWYQQTPGQGLQFLFEYFSETQRNKGNFPGRFSGRQFSNSRSEMNVSTLELGDSALYLCASSLGTGGETQYFGPGTRLLVL.

V gene TRBV18 combines with J gene TRBJ2-1; the D gene is possibly TRBD2 (5 bases). CDR1 and CDR2 from the germline V gene are KGHSH and LQKENI. This CDR3 region has 16 residues. V gave up 5 bases and J gave up 5 bases, with 19 bases separating them. The CDR3: CASSAILANKDNEQFF. CDR3 sequence (DNA): TGTGCCAGCTCAGCAATCCTAGCAAATAAGGACAATGAGCAGTTCTTC.

The chain uses TRBV5-8 and TRBJ1-1; 9 bases align to TRBD1. The length of the CDR3 is 15 residues. Trimming took 4 bases from V and 6 from J; bases not matched to a gene: 10. CDR1 is SGHTS and CDR2 is YDEGEE in the germline V gene. CDR3 amino acids: CASSTRDRELPEAFF. The CDR3 bases are TGTGCCAGCAGCACCAGGGACAGGGAACTCCCTGAAGCTTTCTTT.

V is TRBV2 and J is TRBJ1-6, with 8 bases that match TRBD1. Per germline, CDR1 SNHLY and CDR2 FYNNEI. The J segment lost 5 bases and the V segment lost 5 bases, leaving 5 bases of the junction unmatched. The CDR3 covers 15 residues. The CDR3 DNA follows: TGTGCCAGCAGTCCCTCGGACAGGGATAATTCACCCCTCCACTTT. As protein: CASSPSDRDNSPLHF.

V and J are TRBV5-5 and TRBJ2-7; the match to TRBD2 covers 7 bases. The CDR3 contains 14 residues. Germline V lookup: CDR1 SGHKS, CDR2 YYEKEE (reference sequence). The V gene end was trimmed by 3 bases and the J gene end by 5 bases; junction bases not matched to a gene: 8. The CDR3 DNA sequence: TGTGCCAGCAGCTCTAAGCGGGGTCTAGACGAGCAGTACTTC. Encoded protein: CASSSKRGLDEQYF.

The chain carries TRBV28 and TRBJ2-4; either TRBD1 or TRBD2 may supply D (6 bases each). CDR1 is MDHEN, CDR2 SYDVKM, per germline. V lost 6 bases to trimming and J lost 3 bases, with 15 bases between them. The CDR3 is 15 amino acids. The chain's CDR3 is CASRIGGRGKNIQYF. Written as DNA, the CDR3 is TGTGCCAGCAGGATTGGGGGGCGCGGCAAAAACATTCAGTACTTC.

This clone has only one observation. This chain connects TRBV29-1 to TRBJ2-5; 9 bases are shared with TRBD1. V gave up 6 bases and J gave up 4 bases; unmatched junction bases: 9. The CDR3 sequence is 14 residues long. Germline V gene lookup returns CDR1 SQVTM and CDR2 ANQGSEA. The CDR3 DNA is TGCAGCGTCCTGGACAGGGGATCATCAGAGACCCAGTACTTC. Encoded protein: CSVLDRGSSETQYF.

The chain carries TRBV10-3 and TRBJ1-2; no firm D call. Trimming shortened V by 4 bases and J by 2 bases, and 14 bases separated the two germline ends. The CDR3 runs 15 residues. Germline assignment: CDR1 ENHRY and CDR2 SYGVKD. CDR3 DNA: TGTGCCATCAGTGGTTTGAACAGACAAAACTATGGCTACACCTTC. This codes for CAISGLNRQNYGYTF.

The chain has TRBV28 and TRBJ1-1; D unclear. The CDR3 length is 12 residues. V was cut by 6 bases and J by 7 bases, with 12 bases left in between. Germline V lookup: CDR1 MDHEN, CDR2 SYDVKM. The CDR3 here is CASRGGLGEAFF. The CDR3 DNA reads TGTGCCAGCAGGGGCGGACTAGGTGAAGCTTTCTTT.

This chain joins TRBV7-2 and TRBJ2-1, with D possibly TRBD1 on 5 matching bases. This CDR3 spans 12 amino acids. Germline V lookup: CDR1 SGHTA, CDR2 FQGNSA. V lost 0 bases, J lost 15 bases, and 12 bases lay in between. CDR3 sequence: CASSLAGLVRFF. Written as DNA, the CDR3 is TGTGCCAGCAGCTTAGCGGGGCTAGTACGGTTCTTC.

The rearrangement joins TRBV25-1 to TRBJ2-2, with TRBD1 as a possible D gene (6 bases). V dropped 3 bases and J dropped 3 bases, with 11 bases sitting between them. The CDR3 sequence is 15 residues long. Per germline, CDR1 MGHDK and CDR2 SYGVNS. The CDR3 sequence is CASSDLRGDTGELFF. As DNA, the CDR3 is TGTGCCAGCAGTGACCTCAGGGGCGACACCGGGGAGCTGTTTTTT.

V and J are TRBV10-3 and TRBJ2-5; D is unresolved. The CDR3 consists of 14 residues. Trimming stripped 0 bases from V and 4 bases from J, with 9 bases between. The germline V gene has CDR1 ENHRY and CDR2 SYGVKD. CDR3 region: CAISESSGGETQYF. In DNA form, the CDR3 reads TGTGCCATCAGTGAGTCGTCGGGTGGAGAGACCCAGTACTTC.

The rearrangement uses TRBV7-3 and TRBJ2-7; TRBD1 matches at 9 bases. From germline, CDR1 is SGHTA and CDR2 FQGTGA. With V trimmed by 5 bases and J by 4 bases, 6 bases remained unmatched. The CDR3 extends over 14 amino acids. This CDR3 reads CASSPGQGKYEQYF. CDR3 nucleotides: TGTGCCAGCAGCCCCGGACAGGGGAAGTACGAGCAGTACTTC.

The V gene is TRBV9, the J gene TRBJ2-1, with 9 positions matching TRBD1. The CDR3 contains 15 residues. J gave up 1 base and V 4 bases, and 3 bases lay outside the gene matches. The germline V gene has CDR1 SGDLS and CDR2 YYNGEE. CDR3 nucleotides: TGTGCCAGCAGCACAGGGACAGGGTCCTACAATGAGCAGTTCTTC. Translated, it gives CASSTGTGSYNEQFF.